What follows is one TCR beta chain and its context. What it recognizes is unknown. V was shortened by 0 bases and J by 4 bases, with 8 bases between the two germline ends. This CDR3 is 14 amino acids long. Germline V gives CDR1 SGHTS, CDR2 YDEGEE. This specimen comes from a study of cytomegalovirus exposure and HLA in healthy donors. In the study overall: In a previous analysis, some 120 million unique TCR beta sequences were found from some 200 million T cells.

Overall study results and limits: Productive status was seen about 90% or about 30% of the time for most TCR beta V segments in an earlier analysis. In vitro work confirmed that a few CMV-associated chains recognize CMV antigens. A later look showed TCR association rates differing by HLA locus, highest for DRB1 and lowest for HLA-C.

Researchers ran the PCR with 60 Vbeta and 13 Jbeta primers. Libraries were prepared by immunoSEQ multiplex PCR; TCRdb keeps only in-frame clonotypes and omits some of them. The sample contains about 150,000 clones, 75% to 80% of which appear only once. The specimen sequenced was PBMCs. This clonotype was sampled from a male donor in good health and CMV-seronegative. The chain carries TRBV5-8 and TRBJ1-5, with D unresolved. This CDR3 is CASSLVGTNQPQHF. DNA of the CDR3: TGTGCCAGCAGCTTGGTGGGCACGAATCAGCCCCAGCATTTT. Together with reference TRBV5-8 and TRBJ1-5, the CDR3 gives the full variable domain: EAGVTQSPTHLIKTRGQQATLRCSPISGHTSVYWYQQALGLGLQFLLWYDEGEERNRGNFPPRFSGRQFPNYSSELNVNALELEDSALYLCASSLVGTNQPQHFGDGTRLSIL.